These 6 T cell receptor beta chains originate from one sample sequenced in a study of control samples from healthy donors and cancer patients. Using immunoSEQ multiplex PCR, the repertoire was profiled, and TCRdb retains in-frame clones only, with some absent. In the table there are 200,000 to 250,000 clones, around 94% of which are singletons. Sequencing was carried out using blood. These receptors came from a man in his fifties or sixties in good health.

CDR3 sequence (DNA): TGTGCCAGCAGCAGGGGAGGCTGGTCCTACAATGAGCAGTTCTTC. Translated: CASSRGGWSYNEQFF. This chain connects TRBV14 to TRBJ2-1; D might be TRBD2 (6 bases). Per germline, CDR1 SGHDN and CDR2 FVKESK. V shed 5 bases and J shed 1 base, with 12 bases lying between them. The CDR3 spans 15 residues.

The rearrangement joins TRBV9 to TRBJ2-7; TRBD2 aligns across 13 bases. CDR1 is SGDLS and CDR2 is YYNGEE in the germline V gene. The CDR3 covers 16 residues. V shed 4 bases, J shed 4 bases, and the junction held 8 bases outside the gene matches. The CDR3 bases are TGTGCCAGCAGCCCATTAGGGACTAGCGGGGAGTACGAGCAGTACTTC. Translated, it gives CASSPLGTSGEYEQYF.

The V and J genes are TRBV4-1 and TRBJ1-5; 10 bases align to TRBD1. Losses at the gene ends were 4 bases for V and 3 bases for J; bases not matched to a gene: 6. The CDR3 spans 16 residues. CDR1 and CDR2 from the germline V gene are MGHRA and YSYEKL. CDR3 nucleotide sequence: TGCGCCAGCAGCCTAGAGGGACAGGGGTTCAATCAGCCCCAGCATTTT. It encodes CASSLEGQGFNQPQHF.

V gene TRBV6-5 combines with J gene TRBJ2-5; D might be TRBD2 (6 bases). The germline gives CDR1 MNHEY, CDR2 SVGAGI. The CDR3 length is 14 residues. Trimming removed 2 bases at V and 1 base at J, with 8 bases between. The CDR3 nucleotides are TGTGCCAGCAGTTACGGAGGGATCCAAGAGACCCAGTACTTC. It specifies CASSYGGIQETQYF.

This chain connects TRBV7-9 to TRBJ1-2, with D perhaps matching TRBD1 (6 bases). The CDR3 contains 13 residues. Germline lookup yields CDR1 SEHNR and CDR2 FQNEAQ (reference sequence). V lost 5 bases, J lost 7 bases, and 14 bases lay in between. CDR3 DNA sequence: TGTGCCAGCAGCCAACAGGGTCTCGGTGGCTACACCTTC. This translates into CASSQQGLGGYTF.

This sequence joins TRBV28 and TRBJ1-2, with D perhaps TRBD1 (5 bases). Trimming stripped 5 bases from V and 5 bases from J, with 15 bases between. The V gene's germline CDR1 is MDHEN and CDR2 SYDVKM. The CDR3 is 14 amino acids. This CDR3 reads CASSPQQGNYGYTF. CDR3 DNA sequence: TGTGCCAGCAGTCCTCAGCAGGGTAATTATGGCTACACCTTC.